The 25 T cell receptor beta chains below come from one sample, sequenced in a study of blood T cell repertoires in COVID-19. The assay was immunoSEQ multiplex PCR, and TCRdb's table has in-frame clones only and misses some. The table lists about 260,000 clones, around 90% of them singletons, with 3.7% in the top ten. The sequencing input was peripheral blood. Receptor source: a middle-aged woman with acute or convalescent COVID-19.

This chain connects TRBV24-1 to TRBJ2-3, with D possibly matching TRBD1 (6 bases). The germline V gene encodes CDR1 KGHDR and CDR2 SFDVKD. The V and J ends lost 5 bases and 6 bases respectively, with 8 bases between them. The CDR3 spans 12 residues. The CDR3 reads CATSVQGDTQYF. As DNA, the CDR3 is TGTGCCACCAGTGTCCAGGGGGATACGCAGTATTTT.

This chain joins TRBV6-6 and TRBJ1-2, with D hard to call. Germline V gene lookup returns CDR1 MNHNY and CDR2 SVGAGI (reference sequence). V was shortened by 5 bases and J by 6 bases, with 10 bases between the two germline ends. The CDR3 contains 12 residues. CDR3 bases: TGTGCCAGCAGTCCCCTGTCCGATGGCTACACCTTC. Encoded protein: CASSPLSDGYTF.

The DNA of the CDR3 is TGTGCCAGCAGCACAAGGTTTACAGGCTCTGGAAACACCATATATTTT. Its translation is CASSTRFTGSGNTIYF. This chain links TRBV3-1 (or the pseudogene TRBV3-2) with TRBJ1-3, with D possibly being TRBD1 (5 bases). Trimming removed 5 bases at V and 0 bases at J, with 14 bases between. The germline V gene has CDR1 LGHDT and CDR2 YNNKEL (reference sequence). This CDR3 comprises 16 residues.

This chain joins TRBV7-9 and TRBJ1-2, with 7 bases that match TRBD1. This CDR3 has 16 residues. J gave up 2 bases and V 4 bases, and 10 bases lay outside the gene matches. Per the germline V gene, CDR1 is SEHNR and CDR2 is FQNEAQ (reference sequence). The CDR3 spells CASSSRDSPENYGYTF. Here the CDR3 DNA reads TGTGCCAGCAGCTCCCGGGACAGCCCGGAGAACTATGGCTACACCTTC.

The V and J genes are TRBV7-2 and TRBJ1-2, with D perhaps TRBD1 (6 bases). The CDR3 runs 14 residues. The V gene lost 4 bases and the J gene lost 8 bases, with 17 bases spanning the gap. CDR1 is SGHTA, CDR2 FQGNSA, per germline. CDR3 in amino acids: CASSWGQGQKGYTF. The CDR3 DNA reads TGTGCCAGCAGCTGGGGGCAGGGACAAAAAGGCTACACCTTC.

The V gene is TRBV3-1 (or the pseudogene TRBV3-2), the J gene TRBJ1-2; no firm D call. Germline V gives CDR1 LGHDT, CDR2 YNNKEL (reference sequence). V lost 0 bases and J lost 0, with 11 bases in between. The CDR3 totals 16 residues. In DNA form, the CDR3 reads TGTGCCAGCAGCCAAGAACCATTTCTAGCTAACTATGGCTACACCTTC. It is translated as CASSQEPFLANYGYTF.

The chain couples TRBV3-1 (or the pseudogene TRBV3-2) to TRBJ2-7; 9 bases agree with TRBD2. This CDR3 is 17 amino acids long. V shed 3 bases and J 5 bases; nucleotides not matched to a gene: 14. Per germline, CDR1 LGHDT and CDR2 YNNKEL (reference sequence). CDR3 sequence reads: CASSQALAGTSYHEQYV. As DNA, the CDR3 is TGTGCCAGCAGCCAGGCGCTAGCGGGAACCTCCTACCACGAGCAGTACGTC.

V usage is TRBV5-4 and J usage is TRBJ1-1; possible D gene TRBD1, 6 bases. V lost 4 bases to trimming and J lost 1 base, with 14 bases between them. Germline assignment: CDR1 SGHNT and CDR2 YYREEE (reference sequence). The CDR3 loop spans 15 amino acids. This CDR3 reads CASSPWTVSNTEAFF. DNA for the CDR3: TGTGCCAGCAGCCCCTGGACAGTCTCGAACACTGAAGCTTTCTTT.

The chain has TRBV7-9 and TRBJ1-1; D is unresolved. Germline lookup yields CDR1 SEHNR and CDR2 FQNEAQ (reference sequence). The CDR3 contains 13 residues. Trimming cost V 4 bases and J 3 bases, with 9 bases left between them. In DNA, the CDR3 is TGTGCCAGCAGCTCTACAGCCGACACTGAAGCTTTCTTT. Its protein is CASSSTADTEAFF. Filled out from reference TRBV7-9 and TRBJ1-1, the complete variable domain reads DTGVSQNPRHKITKRGQNVTFRCDPISEHNRLYWYRQTLGQGPEFLTYFQNEAQLEKSRLLSDRFSAERPKGSFSTLEIQRTEQGDSAMYLCASSSTADTEAFFGQGTRLTVV.

With regard to this clone: Within the sample, other DNA sequences also encode this same CDR3. This chain connects TRBV7-2 to TRBJ2-5, with D perhaps TRBD2 (6 bases). This CDR3 has 14 residues. Trimming left V 0 bases short and J 1 base short, with 6 bases between. Germline loops: CDR1 SGHTA, CDR2 FQGNSA. DNA of the CDR3: TGTGCCAGCAGCTTAGCGGGGGGCCAAGAGACCCAGTACTTC. Amino acid sequence: CASSLAGGQETQYF.

This clone was detected once. The gene calls are TRBV10-1 and TRBJ1-1, with 8 bases matching TRBD1. The CDR3 sequence is 15 residues long. J gave up 0 bases and V 5 bases, and 5 bases lay outside the gene matches. From germline, CDR1 is WNHNN and CDR2 SYGVQD (reference sequence). CDR3 sequence reads: CASSTGQGMNTEAFF. The DNA of the CDR3 is TGCGCCAGCAGTACAGGACAGGGAATGAACACTGAAGCTTTCTTT.

The count of this clone is one. The chain employs TRBV11-1 and TRBJ1-1, with D tentatively TRBD1 (5 bases). CDR3 size: 14 residues. CDR1 is SGHAT and CDR2 is FQDESV in the germline V gene (reference sequence). With 3 bases removed from V and 2 bases from J, the gap between germline ends came to 10 bases. The CDR3 DNA reads as TGTGCCAGCAGCTTGAATCAGGGAAACACTGAAGCTTTCTTT. Its translation: CASSLNQGNTEAFF.

V gene TRBV5-1 combines with J gene TRBJ2-3; TRBD2 aligns across 9 bases. This CDR3 has 15 residues. The germline gives CDR1 SGHRS, CDR2 YFSETQ. Unmatched junction bases numbered 2, after V lost 0 bases and J lost 3 bases. CDR3 residues: CASSLVAGGTDTQYF. As DNA, the CDR3 is TGCGCCAGCAGCTTGGTCGCGGGGGGGACAGATACGCAGTATTTT. The full variable domain, completed using reference TRBV5-1 and TRBJ2-3, is KAGVTQTPRYLIKTRGQQVTLSCSPISGHRSVSWYQQTPGQGLQFLFEYFSETQRNKGNFPGRFSGRQFSNSRSEMNVSTLELGDSALYLCASSLVAGGTDTQYFGPGTRLTVL.

The chain joins TRBV6-6 to TRBJ2-7, with D perhaps TRBD1 (7 bases). CDR3 length: 15 amino acids. Germline V gene lookup returns CDR1 MNHNY and CDR2 SVGAGI (reference sequence). V shed 5 bases and J shed 4 bases, with 18 bases lying between them. The CDR3 DNA follows: TGTGCCAGCAGTCCCCGGTCAGGGGGGAGGTACGAGCAGTACGTC. Its protein product is CASSPRSGGRYEQYV.

The genes are TRBV2 and TRBJ1-5; TRBD1 matches at 7 bases. J lost 0 bases, V lost 7 bases, and 12 bases had no gene match. Germline loops: CDR1 SNHLY, CDR2 FYNNEI. This CDR3 is built from 17 residues. CDR3 DNA sequence: TGTGCCAGCACCGAAGGGGTCAGGGGGTATAGCAATCAGCCCCAGCATTTT. Protein sequence: CASTEGVRGYSNQPQHF.

The rearrangement uses TRBV6-6 and TRBJ1-1; no reliable D call. Germline CDR1 reads MNHNY; CDR2 reads SVGAGI (reference sequence). V was trimmed by 5 bases and J by 7 bases, leaving 14 bases between them. The CDR3 is 13 amino acids. The DNA of the CDR3 is TGTGCCAGCAGTCAGAACCTCGGGAGTGAAGCTTTCTTT. Translated, it gives CASSQNLGSEAFF.

The V and J genes are TRBV2 and TRBJ2-1, with D maybe TRBD2 (6 bases). Trimming left V 7 bases short and J 0 bases short, with 16 bases between. Germline V gene sequence: CDR1 SNHLY, CDR2 FYNNEI. This CDR3 has 16 residues. The DNA for the CDR3 is TGTGCCAGCAACCCGAGCGGGTTCAGCTCCTACAATGAGCAGTTCTTC. Its translation: CASNPSGFSSYNEQFF.

The chain links TRBV25-1 to TRBJ1-2; D gene unclear. CDR1 and CDR2 (germline): MGHDK, SYGVNS. The CDR3 is made up of 13 amino acids. V lost 2 bases and J 3 bases, leaving 7 bases between the germline ends. CDR3 loop: CASSEGLYYGYTF. The CDR3, as DNA: TGTGCCAGCAGTGAAGGACTCTACTATGGCTACACCTTC.

The V gene is TRBV19, the J gene TRBJ1-1; 9 nucleotides agree with TRBD1. V lost 5 bases and J lost 0; bases outside the gene matches: 16. This CDR3 is built from 19 residues. Germline CDR1 is LNHDA and CDR2 is SQIVND (reference sequence). CDR3 sequence (DNA): TGTGCCAGTAGTCCCTTAAGAAGGGGGACAGGGAGGATGAACACTGAAGCTTTCTTT. This sequence encodes CASSPLRRGTGRMNTEAFF. The whole variable domain, remainder taken from reference TRBV19 and TRBJ1-1, is DGGITQSPKYLFRKEGQNVTLSCEQNLNHDAMYWYRQDPGQGLRLIYYSQIVNDFQKGDIAEGYSVSREKKESFPLTVTSAQKNPTAFYLCASSPLRRGTGRMNTEAFFGQGTRLTVV.

V and J are TRBV30 and TRBJ1-3; no reliable D call. The germline V gene encodes CDR1 GTSNPN and CDR2 SVGIG (reference sequence). V was pared by 0 bases and J by 4 bases, with 10 bases between. This CDR3 is built from 14 residues. CDR3 nucleotide sequence: TGTGCCTGGAGTGTAGCCGGGTTCGGAAACACCATATATTTT. Translation gives CAWSVAGFGNTIYF.

The chain recombines TRBV19 with TRBJ1-4, with 8 bases lining up with TRBD1. Trimming at V came to 5 bases and at J to 11 bases, leaving 7 bases not matched to a gene. The germline gives CDR1 LNHDA, CDR2 SQIVND (reference sequence). The CDR3 has 13 residues. Here the CDR3 reads CASSGTGTRKLFF. CDR3 in DNA: TGTGCCAGTAGTGGGACAGGTACAAGGAAACTGTTTTTT.

The chain joins TRBV5-4 to TRBJ1-2, with no clear D. Trimming stripped 4 bases from V and 4 bases from J, with 17 bases between. CDR3 length equals 15 residues. Germline-derived CDR1 and CDR2 are SGHNT and YYREEE (reference sequence). The CDR3 bases are TGTGCCAGCAGCCCTTTAAACGAGATCCTCTATGGCTACACCTTC. It translates to CASSPLNEILYGYTF.

The rearrangement uses TRBV5-4 and TRBJ2-1, with D tentatively TRBD1 (5 bases). The CDR3 has 15 amino acids. The V end was cut by 0 bases, the J end by 3 bases, with 10 bases between. Germline values: CDR1 SGHNT, CDR2 YYREEE (reference sequence). As DNA, the CDR3 is TGTGCCAGCAGCTTGGAGGGGCAGAGCTACAATGAGCAGTTCTTC. Protein: CASSLEGQSYNEQFF. The full variable domain, completed using reference TRBV5-4 and TRBJ2-1, is ETGVTQSPTHLIKTRGQQVTLRCSSQSGHNTVSWYQQALGQGPQFIFQYYREEENGRGNFPPRFSGLQFPNYSSELNVNALELDDSALYLCASSLEGQSYNEQFFGPGTRLTVL.

This rearrangement joins TRBV19 to TRBJ2-1, with 8 bases lining up with TRBD1. The CDR3 is 15 residues long. Per germline, CDR1 LNHDA and CDR2 SQIVND (reference sequence). J gave up 8 bases and V 3 bases, and 9 bases lay outside the gene matches. In DNA, the CDR3 is TGTGCCAGTAGTATGGGCGGACAGGGTCACGATGAGCAGTTCTTC. Its protein product is CASSMGGQGHDEQFF.

The genes are TRBV4-2 and TRBJ2-1, with 11 positions matching TRBD2. Per the germline V gene, CDR1 is LGHNA and CDR2 is YNFKEQ. This CDR3 is 15 amino acids long. J gave up 7 bases and V 3 bases, and 5 bases lay outside the gene matches. CDR3 nucleotides: TGTGCCAGCAGCCAGGGATTAGCGGGGGGGAATGAGCAGTTCTTC. This translates into CASSQGLAGGNEQFF.